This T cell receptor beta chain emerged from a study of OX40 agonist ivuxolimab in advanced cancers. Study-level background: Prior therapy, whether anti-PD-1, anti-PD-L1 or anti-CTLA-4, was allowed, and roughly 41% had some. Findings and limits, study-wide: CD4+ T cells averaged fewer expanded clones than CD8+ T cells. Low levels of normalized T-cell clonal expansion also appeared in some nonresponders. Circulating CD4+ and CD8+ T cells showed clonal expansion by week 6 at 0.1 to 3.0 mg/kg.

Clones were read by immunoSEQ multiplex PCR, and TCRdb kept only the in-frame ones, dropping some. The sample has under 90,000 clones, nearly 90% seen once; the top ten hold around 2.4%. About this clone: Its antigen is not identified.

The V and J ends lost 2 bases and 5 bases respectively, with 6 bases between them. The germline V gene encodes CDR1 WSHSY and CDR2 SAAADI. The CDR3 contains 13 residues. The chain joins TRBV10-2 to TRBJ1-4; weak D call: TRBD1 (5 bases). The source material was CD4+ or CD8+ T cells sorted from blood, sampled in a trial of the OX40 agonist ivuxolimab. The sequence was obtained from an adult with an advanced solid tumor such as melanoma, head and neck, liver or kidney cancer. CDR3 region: CASSEAGNEKLFF. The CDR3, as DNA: TGCGCCAGCAGTGAGGCAGGGAATGAAAAACTGTTTTTT.